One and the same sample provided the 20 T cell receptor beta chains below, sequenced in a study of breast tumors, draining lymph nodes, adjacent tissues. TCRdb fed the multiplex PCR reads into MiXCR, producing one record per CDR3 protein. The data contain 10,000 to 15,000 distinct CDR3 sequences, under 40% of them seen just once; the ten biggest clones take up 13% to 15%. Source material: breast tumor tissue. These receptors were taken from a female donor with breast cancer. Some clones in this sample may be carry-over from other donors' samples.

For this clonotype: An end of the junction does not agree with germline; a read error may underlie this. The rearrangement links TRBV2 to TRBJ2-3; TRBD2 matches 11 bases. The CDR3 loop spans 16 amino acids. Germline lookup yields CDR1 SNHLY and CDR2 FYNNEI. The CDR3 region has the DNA TGTGCCAGCAGTGAAGCGGCTAGCGGGAGGACAGATGCGCAGTATTTT. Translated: CASSEAASGRTDAQYF.

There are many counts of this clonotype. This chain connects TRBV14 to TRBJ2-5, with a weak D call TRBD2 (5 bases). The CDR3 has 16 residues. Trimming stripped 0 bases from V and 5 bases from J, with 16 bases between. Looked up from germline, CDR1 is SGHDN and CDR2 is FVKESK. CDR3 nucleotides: TGTGCCAGCAGCCAAGATATAACTAGGGTGGTTGAGACCCAGTACTTC. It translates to CASSQDITRVVETQYF.

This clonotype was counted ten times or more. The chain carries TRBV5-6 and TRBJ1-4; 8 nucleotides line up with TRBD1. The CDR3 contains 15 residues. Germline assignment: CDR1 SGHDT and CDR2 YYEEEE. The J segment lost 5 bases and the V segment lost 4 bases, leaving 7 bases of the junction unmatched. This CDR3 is CASSPSTGGNEKLFF. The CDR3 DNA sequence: TGTGCCAGCAGCCCATCAACAGGGGGGAATGAAAAACTGTTTTTT.

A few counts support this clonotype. The CDR3 loop reads CASSLNSGGWSNQPQHF. The CDR3 nucleotides read TGTGCCAGCAGTTTAAATTCCGGGGGATGGAGCAATCAGCCCCAGCATTTT. V gene TRBV28 combines with J gene TRBJ1-5, with TRBD1 as a possible D gene (5 bases). Trimming stripped 2 bases from V and 1 base from J, with 15 bases between. Germline V gene lookup returns CDR1 MDHEN and CDR2 SYDVKM. The CDR3 is 17 amino acids.

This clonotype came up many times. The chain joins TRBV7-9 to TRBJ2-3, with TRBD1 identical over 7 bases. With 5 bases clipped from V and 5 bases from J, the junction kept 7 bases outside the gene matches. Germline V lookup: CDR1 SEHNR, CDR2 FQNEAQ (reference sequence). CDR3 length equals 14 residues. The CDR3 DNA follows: TGTGCCAGCAGCCGCGACAGGGTTGGAGATACGCAGTATTTT. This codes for CASSRDRVGDTQYF.

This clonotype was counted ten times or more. CDR3 nucleotide sequence: TGCAGCCCTAGCGGGGGGGCCGGAGATACGCAGTATTTT. Amino acids: CSPSGGAGDTQYF. The chain employs TRBV20-1 and TRBJ2-3; 12 bases agree with TRBD2. Germline V gene sequence: CDR1 DFQATT, CDR2 SNEGSKA (reference sequence). This CDR3 contains 13 residues.

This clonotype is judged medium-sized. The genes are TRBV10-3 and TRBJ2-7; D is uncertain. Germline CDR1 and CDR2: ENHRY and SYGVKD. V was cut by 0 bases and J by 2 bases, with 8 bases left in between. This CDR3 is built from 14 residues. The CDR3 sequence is CAISESTQAYEQYF. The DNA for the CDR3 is TGTGCCATCAGTGAGTCCACTCAAGCCTACGAGCAGTACTTC.

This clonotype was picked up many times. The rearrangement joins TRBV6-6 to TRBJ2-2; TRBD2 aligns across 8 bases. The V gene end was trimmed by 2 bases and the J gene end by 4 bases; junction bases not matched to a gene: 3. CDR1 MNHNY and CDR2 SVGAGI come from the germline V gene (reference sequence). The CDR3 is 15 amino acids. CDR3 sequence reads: CASSYRGLGTGELFF. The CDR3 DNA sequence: TGTGCCAGCAGTTACCGGGGACTAGGCACCGGGGAGCTGTTTTTT.

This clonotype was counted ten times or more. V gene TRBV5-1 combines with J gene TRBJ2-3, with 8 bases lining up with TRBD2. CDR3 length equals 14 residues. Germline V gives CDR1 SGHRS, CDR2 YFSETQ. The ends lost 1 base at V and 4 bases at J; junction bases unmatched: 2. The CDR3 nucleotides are TGCGCCAGCAGCTTGCCGGGAGGGGCAGATACGCAGTATTTT. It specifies CASSLPGGADTQYF.

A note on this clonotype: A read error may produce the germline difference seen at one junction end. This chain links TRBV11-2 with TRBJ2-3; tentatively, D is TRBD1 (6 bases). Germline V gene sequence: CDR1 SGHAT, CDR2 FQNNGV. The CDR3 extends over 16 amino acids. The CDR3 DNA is TGTGCCGGCAGCCCACGGGACACTTCTAGCACAGATTCGCAGTATTTT. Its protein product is CAGSPRDTSSTDSQYF.

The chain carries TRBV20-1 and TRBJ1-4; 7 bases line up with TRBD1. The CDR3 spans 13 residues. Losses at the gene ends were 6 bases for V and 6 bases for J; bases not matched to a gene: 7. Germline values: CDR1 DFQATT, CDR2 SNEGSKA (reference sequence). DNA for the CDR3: TGCAGTGCCAGACAGGGAAGGGATGAAAAACTGTTTTTT. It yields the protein CSARQGRDEKLFF.

The CDR3 sequence: CASSGTSGGRDTQYF. The CDR3 bases are TGTGCCAGCAGCGGGACTAGCGGGGGCCGAGATACGCAGTATTTT. The V call is TRBV7-8, the J call TRBJ2-3, with 14 bases identical to TRBD2. This CDR3 comprises 15 residues. The V gene end was trimmed by 5 bases and the J gene end by 5 bases; junction bases not matched to a gene: 3. The germline gives CDR1 SGHVS, CDR2 FQNEAQ.

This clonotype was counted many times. This CDR3 is CASSEGELRGEQYF. The DNA for the CDR3 is TGTGCCAGCAGTGAAGGGGAGCTAAGGGGCGAGCAGTACTTC. The chain employs TRBV6-1 and TRBJ2-7; the D gene could be TRBD1 or TRBD2 (5 bases each). This CDR3 spans 14 amino acids. With 1 base removed from V and 6 bases from J, the gap between germline ends came to 13 bases. In germline, CDR1 is MNHNS, CDR2 SASEGT.

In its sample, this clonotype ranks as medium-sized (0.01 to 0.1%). The chain's CDR3 is CASTRSTSGELFF. CDR3 DNA: TGTGCCAGCACCCGATCCACTAGCGGGGAGCTGTTTTTT. The genes are TRBV12-3 or TRBV12-4 and TRBJ2-2, with D tentatively TRBD2 (5 bases). This CDR3 has 13 residues. V was shortened by 7 bases and J by 7 bases, with 13 bases between the two germline ends.

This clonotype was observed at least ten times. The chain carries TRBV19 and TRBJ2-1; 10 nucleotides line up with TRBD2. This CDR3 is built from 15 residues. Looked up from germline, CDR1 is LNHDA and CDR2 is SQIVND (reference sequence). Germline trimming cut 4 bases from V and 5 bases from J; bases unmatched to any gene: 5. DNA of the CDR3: TGTGCCAGTAGTACCTCAAGCGGGAGGGACAATGAGCAGTTCTTC. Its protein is CASSTSSGRDNEQFF.

The CDR3 loop reads CSAVDFNEQFF. DNA of the CDR3: TGCAGTGCCGTGGACTTCAATGAGCAGTTCTTC. The rearrangement joins TRBV20-1 to TRBJ2-1; tentatively, D is TRBD2 (5 bases). The CDR3 runs to 11 residues. Germline CDR1 and CDR2: DFQATT and SNEGSKA (reference sequence). The V end was cut by 6 bases, the J end by 6 bases, with 9 bases between.

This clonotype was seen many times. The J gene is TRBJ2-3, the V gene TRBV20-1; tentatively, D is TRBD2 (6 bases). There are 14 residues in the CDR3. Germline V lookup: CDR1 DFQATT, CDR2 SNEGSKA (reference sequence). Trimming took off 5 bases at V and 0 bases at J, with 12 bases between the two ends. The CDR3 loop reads CSAYSGLSTDTQYF. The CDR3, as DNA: TGCAGTGCTTATAGCGGATTAAGCACAGATACGCAGTATTTT.

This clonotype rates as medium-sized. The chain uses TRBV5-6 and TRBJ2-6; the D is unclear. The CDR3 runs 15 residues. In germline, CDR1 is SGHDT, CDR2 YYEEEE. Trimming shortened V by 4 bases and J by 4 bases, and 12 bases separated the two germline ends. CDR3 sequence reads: CASSGWFSGANVLTF. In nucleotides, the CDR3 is TGTGCCAGCAGCGGGTGGTTTTCGGGGGCCAACGTCCTGACTTTC.

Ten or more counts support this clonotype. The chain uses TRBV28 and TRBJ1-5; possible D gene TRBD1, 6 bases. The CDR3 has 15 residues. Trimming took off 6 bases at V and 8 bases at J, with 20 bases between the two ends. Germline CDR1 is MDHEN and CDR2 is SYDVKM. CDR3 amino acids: CASRTVAGEFEPQHF. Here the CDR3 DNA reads TGTGCCAGCAGGACGGTGGCAGGGGAATTTGAGCCCCAGCATTTT.

The CDR3 is CANGFWAIQREYEQYF. CDR3 DNA: TGTGCCAACGGGTTTTGGGCCATCCAGCGGGAATACGAGCAGTACTTC. This sequence joins TRBV7-3 and TRBJ2-7, with 7 bases that match TRBD2. V gave up 10 bases and J gave up 4 bases; unmatched junction bases: 19. Germline V CDR1 and CDR2: SGHTA, FQGTGA. The CDR3 is made up of 16 amino acids. Combining the CDR3 with reference TRBV7-3 and TRBJ2-7 gives the whole variable domain GAGVSQTPSNKVTEKGKYVELRCDPISGHTALYWYRQSLGQGPEFLIYFQGTGAADDSGLPNDRFFAVRPEGSVSTLKIQRTERGDSAVYLCANGFWAIQREYEQYFGPGTRLTVT.